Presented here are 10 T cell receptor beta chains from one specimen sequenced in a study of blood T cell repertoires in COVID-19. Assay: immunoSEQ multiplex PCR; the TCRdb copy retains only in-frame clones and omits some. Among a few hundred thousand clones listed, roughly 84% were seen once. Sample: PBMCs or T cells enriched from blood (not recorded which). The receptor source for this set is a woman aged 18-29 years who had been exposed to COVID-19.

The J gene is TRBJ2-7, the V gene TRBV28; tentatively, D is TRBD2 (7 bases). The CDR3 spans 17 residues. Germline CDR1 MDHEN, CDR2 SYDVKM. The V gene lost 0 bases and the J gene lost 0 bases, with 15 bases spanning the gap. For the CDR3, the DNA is TGTGCCAGCAGTTTATGGGGGGGAGGGACACTCTCCTACGAGCAGTACTTC. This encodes CASSLWGGGTLSYEQYF. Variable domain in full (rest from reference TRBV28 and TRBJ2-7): DVKVTQSSRYLVKRTGEKVFLECVQDMDHENMFWYRQDPGLGLRLIYFSYDVKMKEKGDIPEGYSVSREKKERFSLILESASTNQTSMYLCASSLWGGGTLSYEQYFGPGTRLTVT.

This CDR3 is CASSLELRDQPQHF. The CDR3 DNA reads as TGTGCCAGCAGTTTGGAACTGAGGGATCAGCCCCAGCATTTT. The V call is TRBV28, the J call TRBJ1-5, with D uncertain. V was trimmed by 3 bases and J by 5 bases, leaving 11 bases between them. Germline CDR1 and CDR2: MDHEN and SYDVKM. There are 14 residues in the CDR3.

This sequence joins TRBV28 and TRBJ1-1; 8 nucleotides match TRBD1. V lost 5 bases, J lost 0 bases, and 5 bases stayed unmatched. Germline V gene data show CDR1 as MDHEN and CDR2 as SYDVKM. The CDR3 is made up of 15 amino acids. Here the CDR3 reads CASSPSGQVNTEAFF. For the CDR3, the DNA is TGTGCCAGCAGTCCCTCGGGACAGGTGAACACTGAAGCTTTCTTT.

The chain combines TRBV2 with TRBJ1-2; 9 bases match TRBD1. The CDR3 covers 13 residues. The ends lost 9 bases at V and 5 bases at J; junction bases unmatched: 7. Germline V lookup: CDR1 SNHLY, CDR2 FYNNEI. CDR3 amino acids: CAREQGAAYGYTF. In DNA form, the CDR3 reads TGTGCCAGAGAACAGGGGGCGGCTTATGGCTACACCTTC.

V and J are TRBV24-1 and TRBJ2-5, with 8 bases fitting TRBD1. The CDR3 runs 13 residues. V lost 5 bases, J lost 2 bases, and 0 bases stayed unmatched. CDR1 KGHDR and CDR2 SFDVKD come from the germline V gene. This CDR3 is CATSGTGQETQYF. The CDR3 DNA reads TGTGCCACCAGTGGGACAGGGCAAGAGACCCAGTACTTC.

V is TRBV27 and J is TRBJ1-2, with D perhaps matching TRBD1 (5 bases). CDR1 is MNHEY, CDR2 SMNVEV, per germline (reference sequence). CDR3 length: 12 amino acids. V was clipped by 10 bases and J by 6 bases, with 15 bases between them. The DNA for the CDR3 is TGTGCCACCGTTGGGGTAGGGGATGGCTACACCTTC. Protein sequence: CATVGVGDGYTF.

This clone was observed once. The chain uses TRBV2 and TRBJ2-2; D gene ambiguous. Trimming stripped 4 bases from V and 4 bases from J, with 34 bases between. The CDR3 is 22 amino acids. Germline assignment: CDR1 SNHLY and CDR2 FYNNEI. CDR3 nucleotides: TGTGCCAGCAGTGGGGCGATCCACTTGGGTCTCTCTTTTCCCCCCCCCACCGGGGAGCTGTTTTTT. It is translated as CASSGAIHLGLSFPPPTGELFF.

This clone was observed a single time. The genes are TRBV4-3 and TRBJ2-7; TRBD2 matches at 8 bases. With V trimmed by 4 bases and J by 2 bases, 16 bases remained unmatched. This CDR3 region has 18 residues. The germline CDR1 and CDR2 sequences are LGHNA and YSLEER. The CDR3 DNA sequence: TGCGCCAGCAGCCCAAGAGGCGGAGGGCGGGGGGTTGCCTACGAGCAGTACTTC. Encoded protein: CASSPRGGGRGVAYEQYF.

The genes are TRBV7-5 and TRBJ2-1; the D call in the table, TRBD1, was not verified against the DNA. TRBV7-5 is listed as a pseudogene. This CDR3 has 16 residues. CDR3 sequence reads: CVSSPQGLSSYNEQFF. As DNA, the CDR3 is TGTGTCAGTTCCCCTCAGGGGTTGAGTTCCTACAATGAGCAGTTCTTC.

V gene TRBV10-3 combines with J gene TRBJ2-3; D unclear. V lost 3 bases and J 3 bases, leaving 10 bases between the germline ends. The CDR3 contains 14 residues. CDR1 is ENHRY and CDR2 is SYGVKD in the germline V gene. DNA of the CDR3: TGTGCCATCAGTGAAGTGCGGAAGACAGATACGCAGTATTTT. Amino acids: CAISEVRKTDTQYF.